This TCR beta chain is from a study of graft-versus-host responses after intestinal transplantation. Looking at the study overall: Anti-thymocyte globulin induction preceded two to four years of tacrolimus and steroid maintenance in all recipients. Findings and limits, study-wide: Across patients carrying graft-donor T cell macrochimerism, allografts held high graft-versus-host to host-versus-graft clonal ratios. Recipient marrow harbored GvH clones, some of which surfaced first in ileum or blood.

V lost 1 base, J lost 2 bases, and 3 bases stayed unmatched. Germline CDR1 and CDR2: SGHNT and YENEEA. The CDR3 contains 15 residues. Libraries were prepared by immunoSEQ multiplex PCR; TCRdb keeps only in-frame clonotypes and omits some of them. The sample carries about 59,000 clones, almost 95% recorded once. Of note for this clone: Antigen unknown.

The clonotype was recovered from a human donor who was the organ donor for an intestinal transplant. This chain uses TRBV11-3 with TRBJ2-3; 7 positions match TRBD2. The sample here was unstimulated CD4+ T cells sorted from spleen or lymph node cells, taken before transplant. The chain's CDR3 is CASSLAGGPTDTQYF. The CDR3 bases are TGTGCCAGCAGCTTAGCGGGGGGTCCCACAGATACGCAGTATTTT. The full variable domain, rest sourced from reference TRBV11-3 and TRBJ2-3, is EAGVVQSPRYKIIEKKQPVAFWCNPISGHNTLYWYLQNLGQGPELLIRYENEEAVDDSQLPKDRFSAERLKGVDSTLKIQPAELGDSAVYLCASSLAGGPTDTQYFGPGTRLTVL.